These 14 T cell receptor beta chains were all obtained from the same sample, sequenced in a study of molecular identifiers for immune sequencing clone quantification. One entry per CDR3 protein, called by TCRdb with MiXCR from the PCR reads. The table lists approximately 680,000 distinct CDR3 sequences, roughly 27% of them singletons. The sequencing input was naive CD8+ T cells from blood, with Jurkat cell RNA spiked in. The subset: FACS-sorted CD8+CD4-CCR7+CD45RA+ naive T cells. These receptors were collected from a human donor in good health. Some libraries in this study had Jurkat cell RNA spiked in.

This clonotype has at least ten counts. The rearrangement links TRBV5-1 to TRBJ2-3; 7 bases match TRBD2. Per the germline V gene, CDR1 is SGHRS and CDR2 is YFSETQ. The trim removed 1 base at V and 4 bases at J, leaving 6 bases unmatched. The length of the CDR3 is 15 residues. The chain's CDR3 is CASSLLSGDSDTQYF. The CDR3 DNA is TGCGCCAGCAGCTTGCTAAGCGGGGACTCAGATACGCAGTATTTT.

The CDR3 spells CSASGVAFNTGELFF. CDR3 sequence (DNA): TGCAGTGCTAGTGGGGTAGCCTTTAACACCGGGGAGCTGTTTTTT. V and J are TRBV20-1 and TRBJ2-2; the D is unclear. The ends were cut back, 3 bases at V and 2 bases at J, with 13 bases in the middle. The CDR3 runs 15 residues. Germline CDR1 reads DFQATT; CDR2 reads SNEGSKA (reference sequence).

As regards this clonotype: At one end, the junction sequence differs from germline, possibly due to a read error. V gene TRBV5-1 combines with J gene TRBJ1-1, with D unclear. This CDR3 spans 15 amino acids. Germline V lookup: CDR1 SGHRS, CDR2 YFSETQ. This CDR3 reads CVSSWTPQEGTEAFF. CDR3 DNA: TGCGTCAGCAGCTGGACTCCACAAGAGGGCACTGAAGCTTTCTTT.

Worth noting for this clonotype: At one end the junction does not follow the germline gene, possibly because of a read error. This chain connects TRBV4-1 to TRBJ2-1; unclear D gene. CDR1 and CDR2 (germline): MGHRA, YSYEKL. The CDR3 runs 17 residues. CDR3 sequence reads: CASSQDWATHSYNELFF. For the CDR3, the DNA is TGCGCCAGCAGCCAAGATTGGGCTACCCACTCCTACAATGAGCTGTTCTTC.

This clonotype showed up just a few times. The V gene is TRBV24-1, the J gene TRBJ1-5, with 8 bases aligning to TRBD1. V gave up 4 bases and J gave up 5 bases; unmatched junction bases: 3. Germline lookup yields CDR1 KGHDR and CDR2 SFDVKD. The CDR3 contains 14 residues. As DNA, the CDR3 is TGTGCCACCAGTGACCGACAGGGGTATCAGCCCCAGCATTTT. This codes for CATSDRQGYQPQHF.

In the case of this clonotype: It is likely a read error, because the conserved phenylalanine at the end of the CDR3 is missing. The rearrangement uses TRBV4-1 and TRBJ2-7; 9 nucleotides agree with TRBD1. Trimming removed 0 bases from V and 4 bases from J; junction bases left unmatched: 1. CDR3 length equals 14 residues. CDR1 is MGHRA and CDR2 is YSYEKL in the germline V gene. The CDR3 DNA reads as TGCGCCAGCAGCCAAGAGGGACAGGGATACGAGCAGTACATC. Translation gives CASSQEGQGYEQYI.

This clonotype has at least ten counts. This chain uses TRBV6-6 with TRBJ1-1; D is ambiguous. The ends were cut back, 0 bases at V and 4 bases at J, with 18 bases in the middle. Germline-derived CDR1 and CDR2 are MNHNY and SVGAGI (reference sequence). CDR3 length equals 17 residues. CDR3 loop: CASSYSRQGAAGTEAFF. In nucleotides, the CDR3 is TGTGCCAGCAGTTACTCGAGACAAGGAGCCGCGGGCACTGAAGCTTTCTTT.

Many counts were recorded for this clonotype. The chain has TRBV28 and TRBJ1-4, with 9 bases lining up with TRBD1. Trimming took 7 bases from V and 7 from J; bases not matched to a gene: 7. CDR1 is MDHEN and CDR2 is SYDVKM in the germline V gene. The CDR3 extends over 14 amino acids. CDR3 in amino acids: CASIGTGRSEKLFF. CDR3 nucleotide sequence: TGTGCCAGCATCGGGACAGGGAGGAGTGAAAAACTGTTTTTT.

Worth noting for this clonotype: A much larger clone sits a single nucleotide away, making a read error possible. The CDR3 reads CATSGPRADTQYF. The CDR3 DNA reads TGTGCCACCAGTGGACCTAGGGCAGATACGCAGTATTTT. The chain couples TRBV24-1 to TRBJ2-3; D is unresolved. Germline V gene lookup returns CDR1 KGHDR and CDR2 SFDVKD. The CDR3 runs to 13 residues. The germline V and J ends were trimmed by 5 bases and 4 bases, with 9 bases remaining between them.

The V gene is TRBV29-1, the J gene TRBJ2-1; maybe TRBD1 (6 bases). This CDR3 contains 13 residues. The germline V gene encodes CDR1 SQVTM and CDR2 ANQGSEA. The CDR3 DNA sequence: TGCACCGCCAGGCAGGGGTTAGATCTTGAGCAGTTCTTC. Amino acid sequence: CTARQGLDLEQFF.

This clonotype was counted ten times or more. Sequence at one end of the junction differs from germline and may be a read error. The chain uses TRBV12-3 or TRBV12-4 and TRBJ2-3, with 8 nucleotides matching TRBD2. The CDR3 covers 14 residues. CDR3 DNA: TGTGCCAGCGGCGGGGGGCTAAGCACAGATCCGCAGTATTTT. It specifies CASGGGLSTDPQYF.

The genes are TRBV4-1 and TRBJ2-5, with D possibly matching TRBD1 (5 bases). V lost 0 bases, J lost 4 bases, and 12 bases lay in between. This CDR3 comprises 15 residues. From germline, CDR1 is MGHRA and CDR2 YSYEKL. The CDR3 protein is CASSQDQGNTETQYF. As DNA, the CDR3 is TGCGCCAGCAGCCAAGATCAGGGAAATACAGAGACCCAGTACTTC.

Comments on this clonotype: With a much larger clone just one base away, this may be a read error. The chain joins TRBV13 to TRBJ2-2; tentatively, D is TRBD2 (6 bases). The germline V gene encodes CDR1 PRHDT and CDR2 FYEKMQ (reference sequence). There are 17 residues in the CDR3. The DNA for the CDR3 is TGTGCCAGCAGCTTAGTGCCGGGAGCGGCGAACACCGGGGGGCTGTTTTTT. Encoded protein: CASSLVPGAANTGGLFF.

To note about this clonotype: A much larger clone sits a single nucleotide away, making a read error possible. DNA of the CDR3: TGCGCCAGCAGCGCTACAGGGGGCGACGAGCAGTACTTC. Its protein is CASSATGGDEQYF. The V and J genes are TRBV5-1 and TRBJ2-7, with 9 bases fitting TRBD1. The V and J ends lost 4 bases and 5 bases, in that order; junction bases with no gene match: 4. The CDR3 covers 13 residues. Germline values: CDR1 SGHRS, CDR2 YFSETQ.